This T cell receptor (beta chain) originates from a study of regulatory dendritic cells for organ transplantation. Study outcomes and limitations: Considerable individual heterogeneity was seen in alloreactive memory CD8+ T cells.

CD4+ or CD8+ T cells were sorted as naive CD45RA+ or memory CD45RO+. Some clones are missing from TCRdb's copy, which holds only in-frame ones; the method was immunoSEQ multiplex PCR. In the table there are about 38,000 clones, over 80% of which are singletons. With regard to this clone: What it binds is unknown.

CDR1 is MNHEY, CDR2 SVGAGI, per germline. The V segment lost 7 bases and the J segment 7 bases; nucleotides outside the gene matches: 9. The CDR3 totals 14 residues. The chain links TRBV6-5 to TRBJ2-2, with TRBD1 matching 7 bases. Input material: naive CD8+ T cells from blood. Subset described: CD45RA+ naive T cells. This receptor was obtained from a human donor in good health. The CDR3 sequence is CASTTGQANGELFF. As DNA, the CDR3 is TGTGCCAGCACCACTGGACAGGCGAACGGGGAGCTGTTTTTT.